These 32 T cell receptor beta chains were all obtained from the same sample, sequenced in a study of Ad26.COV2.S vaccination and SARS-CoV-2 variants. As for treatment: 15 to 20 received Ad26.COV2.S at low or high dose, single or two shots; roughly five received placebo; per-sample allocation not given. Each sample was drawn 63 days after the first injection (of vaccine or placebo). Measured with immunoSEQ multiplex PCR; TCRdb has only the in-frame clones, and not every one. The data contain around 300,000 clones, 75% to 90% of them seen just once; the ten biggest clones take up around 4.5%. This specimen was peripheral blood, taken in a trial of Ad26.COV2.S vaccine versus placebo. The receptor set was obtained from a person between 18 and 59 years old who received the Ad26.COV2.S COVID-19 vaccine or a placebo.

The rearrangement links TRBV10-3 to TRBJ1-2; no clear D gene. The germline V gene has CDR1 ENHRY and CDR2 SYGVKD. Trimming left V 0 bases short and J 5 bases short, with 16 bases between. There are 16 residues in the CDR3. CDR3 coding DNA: TGTGCCATCAGTGAGTCCCTGGGAAGGGAAGCTTATGGCTACACCTTC. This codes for CAISESLGREAYGYTF.

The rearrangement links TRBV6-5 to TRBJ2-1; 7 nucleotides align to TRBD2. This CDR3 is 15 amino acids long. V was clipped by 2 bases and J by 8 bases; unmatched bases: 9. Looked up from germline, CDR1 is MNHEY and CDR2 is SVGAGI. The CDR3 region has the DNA TGTGCCAGCAGTTACCCTAGGCGCGGGAGTTATGAGCAGTTCTTC. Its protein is CASSYPRRGSYEQFF.

CDR3 protein: CASSYGTANQPQHF. The CDR3, as DNA: TGTGCCAGCAGTTACGGCACGGCAAATCAGCCCCAGCATTTT. This chain joins TRBV6-2 or TRBV6-3 and TRBJ1-5, with no clear D. Trimming removed 2 bases at V and 4 bases at J, with 9 bases between. Germline lookup yields CDR1 MNHEY and CDR2 SVGEGT. This CDR3 has 14 amino acids.

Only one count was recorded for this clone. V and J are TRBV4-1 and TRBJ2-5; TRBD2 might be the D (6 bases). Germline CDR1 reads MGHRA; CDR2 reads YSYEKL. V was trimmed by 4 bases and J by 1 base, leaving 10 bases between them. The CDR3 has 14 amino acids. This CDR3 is CASSLRAGQETQYF. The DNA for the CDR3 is TGCGCCAGCAGCCTCCGAGCGGGCCAAGAGACCCAGTACTTC.

The CDR3 region has the DNA TGTGCCAGCAGCTTAGGCCTGTCGGGGGCTGAAGCTTTCTTT. Its protein is CASSLGLSGAEAFF. The V call is TRBV13, the J call TRBJ1-1, with a weak D call TRBD1 (5 bases). Germline CDR1 PRHDT, CDR2 FYEKMQ (reference sequence). V was clipped by 0 bases and J by 6 bases, with 11 bases between them. This CDR3 comprises 14 residues.

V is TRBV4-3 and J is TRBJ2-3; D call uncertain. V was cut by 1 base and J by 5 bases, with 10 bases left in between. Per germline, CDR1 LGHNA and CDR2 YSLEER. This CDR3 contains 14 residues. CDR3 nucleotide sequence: TGCGCCAGCAGCCAAGTGGGCATCAGAGATACGCAGTATTTT. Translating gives CASSQVGIRDTQYF.

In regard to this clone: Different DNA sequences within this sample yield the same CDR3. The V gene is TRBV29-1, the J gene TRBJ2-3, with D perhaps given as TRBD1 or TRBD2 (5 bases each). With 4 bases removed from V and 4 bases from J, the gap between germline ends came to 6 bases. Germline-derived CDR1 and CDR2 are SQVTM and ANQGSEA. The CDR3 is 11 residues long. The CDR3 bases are TGCAGCGTTGGAGGGGCAGATACGCAGTATTTT. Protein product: CSVGGADTQYF.

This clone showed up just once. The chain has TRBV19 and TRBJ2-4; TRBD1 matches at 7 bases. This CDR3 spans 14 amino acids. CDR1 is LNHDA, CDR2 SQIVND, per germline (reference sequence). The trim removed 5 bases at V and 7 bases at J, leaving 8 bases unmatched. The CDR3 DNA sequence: TGTGCCAGTAGTCCCAGACAGGGTCGGAACATTCAGTACTTC. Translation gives CASSPRQGRNIQYF.

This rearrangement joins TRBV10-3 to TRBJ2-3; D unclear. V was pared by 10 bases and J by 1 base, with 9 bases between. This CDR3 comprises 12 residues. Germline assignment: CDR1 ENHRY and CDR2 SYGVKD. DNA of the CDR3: TGTGCCACAAGGCCTGGCACAGATACGCAGTATTTT. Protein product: CATRPGTDTQYF.

The CDR3 region has the DNA TGTGCCAGCTCCGGGACAAACTATGGCTACACCTTC. It encodes CASSGTNYGYTF. This sequence joins TRBV6-6 and TRBJ1-2, with D possibly TRBD1 on 6 matching bases. Germline CDR1 is MNHNY and CDR2 is SVGAGI (reference sequence). The V and J ends lost 8 bases and 2 bases respectively, with 9 bases between them. CDR3 length: 12 residues.

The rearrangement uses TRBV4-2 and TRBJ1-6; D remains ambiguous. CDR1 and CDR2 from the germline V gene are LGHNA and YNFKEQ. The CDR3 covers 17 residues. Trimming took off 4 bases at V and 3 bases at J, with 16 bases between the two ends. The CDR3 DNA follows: TGTGCCAGCAGCCTAATAACGGGTTCGGGCTATAATTCACCCCTCCACTTT. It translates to CASSLITGSGYNSPLHF.

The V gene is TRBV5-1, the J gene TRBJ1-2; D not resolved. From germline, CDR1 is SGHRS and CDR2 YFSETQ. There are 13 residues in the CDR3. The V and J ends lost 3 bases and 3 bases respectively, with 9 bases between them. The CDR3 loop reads CASSYAPDYGYTF. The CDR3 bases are TGCGCCAGCAGCTACGCCCCGGACTATGGCTACACCTTC.

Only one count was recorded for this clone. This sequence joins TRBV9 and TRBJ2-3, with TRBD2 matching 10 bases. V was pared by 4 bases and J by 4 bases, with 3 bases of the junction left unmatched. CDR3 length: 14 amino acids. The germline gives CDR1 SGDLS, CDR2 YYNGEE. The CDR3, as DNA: TGTGCCAGCAGCTTCGGGACTAGCGCAGATACGCAGTATTTT. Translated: CASSFGTSADTQYF.

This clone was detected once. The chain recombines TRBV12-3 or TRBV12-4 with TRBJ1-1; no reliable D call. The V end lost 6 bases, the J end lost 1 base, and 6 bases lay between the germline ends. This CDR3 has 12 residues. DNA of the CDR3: TGTGCCAGCAGGGTCGGGAACACTGAAGCTTTCTTT. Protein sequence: CASRVGNTEAFF.

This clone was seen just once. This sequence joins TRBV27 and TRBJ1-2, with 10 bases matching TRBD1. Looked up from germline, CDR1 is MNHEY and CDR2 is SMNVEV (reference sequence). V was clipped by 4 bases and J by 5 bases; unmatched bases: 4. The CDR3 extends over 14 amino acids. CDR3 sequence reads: CASSYGDRGYGYTF. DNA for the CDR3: TGTGCCAGCAGTTACGGGGACAGGGGTTATGGCTACACCTTC.

The CDR3, as DNA: TGCAGTGCTAGTGGGACAGGGGGCCACTACGAGCAGTACTTC. Its protein is CSASGTGGHYEQYF. The rearrangement uses TRBV20-1 and TRBJ2-7; 12 bases match TRBD1. The CDR3 runs 14 residues. The germline CDR1 and CDR2 sequences are DFQATT and SNEGSKA (reference sequence). Unmatched junction bases numbered 3, after V lost 3 bases and J lost 3 bases.

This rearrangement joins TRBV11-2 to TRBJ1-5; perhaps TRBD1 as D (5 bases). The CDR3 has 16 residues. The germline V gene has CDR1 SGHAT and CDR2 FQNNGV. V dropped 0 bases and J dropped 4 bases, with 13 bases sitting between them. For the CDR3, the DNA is TGTGCCAGCAGCTTAGATCTCGGGGCGGGGAATCAGCCCCAGCATTTT. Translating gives CASSLDLGAGNQPQHF.

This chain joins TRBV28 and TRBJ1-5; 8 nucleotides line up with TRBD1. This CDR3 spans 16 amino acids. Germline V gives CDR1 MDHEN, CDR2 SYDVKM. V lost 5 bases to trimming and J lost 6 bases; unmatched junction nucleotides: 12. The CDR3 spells CASSPVADRVSQPQHF. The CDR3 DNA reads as TGTGCCAGCAGTCCTGTAGCGGACAGGGTGAGTCAGCCCCAGCATTTT.

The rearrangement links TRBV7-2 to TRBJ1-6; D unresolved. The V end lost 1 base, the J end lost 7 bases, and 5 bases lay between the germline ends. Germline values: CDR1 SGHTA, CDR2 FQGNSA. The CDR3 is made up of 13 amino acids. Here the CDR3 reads CASSLDMNSPLHF. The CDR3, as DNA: TGTGCCAGCAGCTTAGACATGAATTCACCCCTCCACTTT.

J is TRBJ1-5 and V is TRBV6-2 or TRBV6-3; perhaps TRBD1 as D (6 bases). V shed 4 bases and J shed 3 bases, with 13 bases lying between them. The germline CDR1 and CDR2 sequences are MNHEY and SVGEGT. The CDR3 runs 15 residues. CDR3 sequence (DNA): TGTGCCAGCAGTTCAGTTCGACAGGTCAATCAGCCCCAGCATTTT. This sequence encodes CASSSVRQVNQPQHF.

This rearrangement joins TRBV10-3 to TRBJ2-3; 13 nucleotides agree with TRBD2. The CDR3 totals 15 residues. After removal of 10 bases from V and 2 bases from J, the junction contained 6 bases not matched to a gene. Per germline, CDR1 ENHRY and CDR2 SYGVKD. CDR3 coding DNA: TGTGCCAGCTCGACTAGCGGGGGGTTCACAGATACGCAGTATTTT. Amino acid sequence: CASSTSGGFTDTQYF.

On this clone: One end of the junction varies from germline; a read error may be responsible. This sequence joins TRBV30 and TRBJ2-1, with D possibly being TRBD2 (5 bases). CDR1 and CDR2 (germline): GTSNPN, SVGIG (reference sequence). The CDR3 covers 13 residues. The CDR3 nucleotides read TGTGCCCGGAGCGGTAGCTCCTACAATGAGCAGTTCTTC. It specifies CARSGSSYNEQFF.

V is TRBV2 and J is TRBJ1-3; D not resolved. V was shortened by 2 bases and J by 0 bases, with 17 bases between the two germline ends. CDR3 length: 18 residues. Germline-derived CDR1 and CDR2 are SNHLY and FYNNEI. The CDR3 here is CASSEWEGRHFSGNTIYF. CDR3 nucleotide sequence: TGTGCCAGCAGTGAATGGGAAGGGAGACACTTCTCTGGAAACACCATATATTTT. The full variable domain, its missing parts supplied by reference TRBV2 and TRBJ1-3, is EPEVTQTPSHQVTQMGQEVILRCVPISNHLYFYWYRQILGQKVEFLVSFYNNEISEKSEIFDDQFSVERPDGSNFTLKIRSTKLEDSAMYFCASSEWEGRHFSGNTIYFGEGSWLTVV.

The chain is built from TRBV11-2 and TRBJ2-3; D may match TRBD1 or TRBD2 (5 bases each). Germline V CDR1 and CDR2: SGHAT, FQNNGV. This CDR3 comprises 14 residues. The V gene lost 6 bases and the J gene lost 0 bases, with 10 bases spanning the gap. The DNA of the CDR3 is TGTGCCAGCAGACCGGGACGGAGCACAGATACGCAGTATTTT. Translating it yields CASRPGRSTDTQYF.

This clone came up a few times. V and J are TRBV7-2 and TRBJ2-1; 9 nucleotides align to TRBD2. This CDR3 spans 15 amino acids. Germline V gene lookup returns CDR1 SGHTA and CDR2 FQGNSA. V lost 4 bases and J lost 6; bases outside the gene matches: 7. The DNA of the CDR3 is TGTGCCAGCAGCTCCACCGGGACTAGCACCAATGAGCAGTTCTTC. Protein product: CASSSTGTSTNEQFF.

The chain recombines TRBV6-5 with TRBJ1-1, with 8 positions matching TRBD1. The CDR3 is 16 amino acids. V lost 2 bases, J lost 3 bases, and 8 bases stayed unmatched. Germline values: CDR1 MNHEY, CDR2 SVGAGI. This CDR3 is CASSYTTGVRDTEAFF. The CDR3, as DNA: TGTGCCAGCAGTTACACGACAGGGGTTCGGGACACTGAAGCTTTCTTT.

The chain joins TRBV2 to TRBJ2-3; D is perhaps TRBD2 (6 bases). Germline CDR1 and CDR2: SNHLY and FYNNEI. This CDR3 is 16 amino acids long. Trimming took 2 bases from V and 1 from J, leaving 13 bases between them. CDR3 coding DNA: TGTGCCAGCAGTGAAATGGGGGGAGAACGCACAGATACGCAGTATTTT. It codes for CASSEMGGERTDTQYF. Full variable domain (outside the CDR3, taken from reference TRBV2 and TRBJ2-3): EPEVTQTPSHQVTQMGQEVILRCVPISNHLYFYWYRQILGQKVEFLVSFYNNEISEKSEIFDDQFSVERPDGSNFTLKIRSTKLEDSAMYFCASSEMGGERTDTQYFGPGTRLTVL.

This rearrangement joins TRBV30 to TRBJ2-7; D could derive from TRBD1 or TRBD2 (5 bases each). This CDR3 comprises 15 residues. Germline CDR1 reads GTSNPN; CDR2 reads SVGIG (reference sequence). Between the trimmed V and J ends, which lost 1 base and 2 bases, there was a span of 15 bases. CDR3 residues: CAWSELGRYPYEQYF. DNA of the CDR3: TGTGCCTGGAGTGAGTTGGGACGGTATCCCTACGAGCAGTACTTC.

CDR3 nucleotide sequence: TGTGCCAGCAGTGAATTCGGAGGCGACGAGCAGTACTTC. Translated, it gives CASSEFGGDEQYF. V is TRBV25-1 and J is TRBJ2-7, with a possible D match to TRBD2 (5 bases). CDR1 and CDR2 (germline): MGHDK, SYGVNS. V lost 1 base and J 5 bases, leaving 9 bases between the germline ends. The CDR3 has 13 amino acids.

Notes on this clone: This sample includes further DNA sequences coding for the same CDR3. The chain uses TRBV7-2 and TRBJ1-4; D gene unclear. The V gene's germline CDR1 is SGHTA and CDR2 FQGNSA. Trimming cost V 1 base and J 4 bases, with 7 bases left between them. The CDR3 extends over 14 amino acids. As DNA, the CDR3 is TGTGCCAGCAGCTTAGGGCCGGTTAATGAAAAACTGTTTTTT. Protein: CASSLGPVNEKLFF.

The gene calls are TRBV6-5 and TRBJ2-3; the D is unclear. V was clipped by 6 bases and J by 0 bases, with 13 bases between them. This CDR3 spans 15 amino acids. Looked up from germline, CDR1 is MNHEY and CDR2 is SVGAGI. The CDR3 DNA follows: TGTGCCAGCAGCTTTCGTGGAGTGAGCACAGATACGCAGTATTTT. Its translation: CASSFRGVSTDTQYF.

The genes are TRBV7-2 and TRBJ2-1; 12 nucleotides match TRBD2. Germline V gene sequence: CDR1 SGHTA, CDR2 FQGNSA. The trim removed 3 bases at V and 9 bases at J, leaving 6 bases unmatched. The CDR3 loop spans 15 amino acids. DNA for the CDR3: TGTGCCAGCAGCTTTCCGACTAGCGGGAGTCGTGAGCAGTTCTTC. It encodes CASSFPTSGSREQFF.